This is a list of T cell receptor beta chains from one sample in a study of blood T cells in healthy people across ages. TCRdb independently ran MiXCR on the 5' RACE reads; one entry per CDR3 protein. The sample has about 900,000 distinct CDR3 sequences; roughly 50% are singletons. Sample: blood. The receptors originated from a man aged 25 to 40 in good health. Each CDR3 is given with its conserved first and last residue. D genes are given only for firm matches. Clone size is given for some rows only: seen once, a few or many times, or a class if the clone is expanded.

d_gene: NA; abundance: NA; v_gene: TRBV7-9; j_gene: TRBJ2-1; CDR3nt: TGTGCCAGCAGCTTGGGCGTGCTAGGTGAGCAGTTCTTC; CDR3aa: CASSLGVLGEQFF
d_gene: NA; abundance: few; v_gene: TRBV7-9; j_gene: TRBJ1-2; CDR3nt: TGTGCCAGCAGCTTAACGAGCCAGGGGAGTACCGGCTACACCTTC; CDR3aa: CASSLTSQGSTGYTF
d_gene: NA; abundance: NA; v_gene: TRBV20-1; j_gene: TRBJ2-1; CDR3nt: TGCAGTGCTAGAGTGGGGAGTGGAGGGGAGACCCAGTTCTTC; CDR3aa: CSARVGSGGETQFF
d_gene: NA; abundance: few; v_gene: TRBV12-3/TRBV12-4; j_gene: TRBJ1-6; CDR3nt: TGTGCCAGCAGTTTTCCAGGGGAGAGAGGTTCACCCCTCCACTTT; CDR3aa: CASSFPGERGSPLHF
d_gene: NA; abundance: many; v_gene: TRBV6-5; j_gene: TRBJ1-5; CDR3nt: TGTGCCAGCAGTTCAGGGTCCAATCAGCCCCAGCATTTT; CDR3aa: CASSSGSNQPQHF
d_gene: TRBD2; abundance: NA; v_gene: TRBV20-1; j_gene: TRBJ2-1; CDR3nt: TGCAGTGCTCCCCCACTAGCGGGGAACCAAGAGACCCAGTTCTTC; CDR3aa: CSAPPLAGNQETQFF
d_gene: TRBD2; abundance: once; v_gene: TRBV6-4; j_gene: TRBJ2-1; CDR3nt: TGTGCCAGCAGTGACTCCGGGGGGGCCAGTGAGCAGTTCTTC; CDR3aa: CASSDSGGASEQFF
d_gene: NA; abundance: NA; v_gene: TRBV29-1; j_gene: TRBJ2-5; CDR3nt: TGCAGCGTTGTGCGGGTCCAAGAGACCCAGTACTTC; CDR3aa: CSVVRVQETQYF
d_gene: NA; abundance: few; v_gene: TRBV5-1; j_gene: TRBJ2-1; CDR3nt: TGCGCCAGCAGCAGAAGGACGGAAGCCTTCGACAATGAGCAGTTCTTC; CDR3aa: CASSRRTEAFDNEQFF
d_gene: TRBD2; abundance: NA; v_gene: TRBV6-6; j_gene: TRBJ2-3; CDR3nt: TGTGCCGGCAGCCGCGGACTAGTGGGGGCAGATACGCAGTATTTT; CDR3aa: CAGSRGLVGADTQYF
d_gene: TRBD1; abundance: NA; v_gene: TRBV12-3/TRBV12-4; j_gene: TRBJ2-1; CDR3nt: TGTGCCAGCAACCCCGGGACAGGGTCCAATGAGCAGTTCTTC; CDR3aa: CASNPGTGSNEQFF
d_gene: NA; abundance: NA; v_gene: TRBV9; j_gene: TRBJ2-5; CDR3nt: TGTGCCAGCAGCCCAGGGATGGAAGTTAACAATGAGCAGTACTTC; CDR3aa: CASSPGMEVNNEQYF
d_gene: NA; abundance: NA; v_gene: TRBV7-3; j_gene: TRBJ2-5; CDR3nt: TGTGCCGGCAGCTTAAACCCAGGCTCACAAGAGACCCAGTACTTC; CDR3aa: CAGSLNPGSQETQYF
d_gene: TRBD1; abundance: NA; v_gene: TRBV7-8; j_gene: TRBJ2-7; CDR3nt: TGTGCCAGCAGCCCCTCACGGACAGGGGGCGAGCAGTACTTC; CDR3aa: CASSPSRTGGEQYF
d_gene: NA; abundance: few; v_gene: TRBV3-1; j_gene: TRBJ2-6; CDR3nt: TGTGCCAGCAGCCAAGATTCAGGGCTAGGGGCCAACGTCCTGACTTTC; CDR3aa: CASSQDSGLGANVLTF